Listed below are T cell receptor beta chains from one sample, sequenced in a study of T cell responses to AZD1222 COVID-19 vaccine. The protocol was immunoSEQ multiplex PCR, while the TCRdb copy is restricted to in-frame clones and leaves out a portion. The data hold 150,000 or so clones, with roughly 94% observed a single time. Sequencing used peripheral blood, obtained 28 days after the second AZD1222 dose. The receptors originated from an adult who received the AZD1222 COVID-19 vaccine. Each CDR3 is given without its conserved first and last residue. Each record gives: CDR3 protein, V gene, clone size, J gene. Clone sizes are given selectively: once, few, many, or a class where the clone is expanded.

ACRRGQYEKLF	TRBV5-1	.	TRBJ1-4
ASSPVQGADGYT	TRBV18	once	TRBJ1-2
ASSLAYLRVQETQY	TRBV7-9	.	TRBJ2-5
ASSSGGSSYEQY	TRBV2	.	TRBJ2-7
ASTRRANRALNTEAF	TRBV7-7	.	TRBJ1-1
ASSIGAGRISNQPQH	TRBV19	.	TRBJ1-5
ASSPGQGTYEQY	TRBV19	.	TRBJ2-7
AWRVVETEAF	TRBV30	.	TRBJ1-1
ASSLDRVSGNTIY	TRBV13	.	TRBJ1-3
ASSESRTHSYNEQF	TRBV2	.	TRBJ2-1
ASSPYGASTDTQY	TRBV14	.	TRBJ2-3
ASSEGTGGYQPQH	TRBV2	.	TRBJ1-5
ASKTSEMNTGELF	TRBV13	.	TRBJ2-2
ASSYGRVGEKLF	TRBV6-5	.	TRBJ1-4
AISESGRADEQY	TRBV10-3	.	TRBJ2-7
ASLGAAADRSYEQY	TRBV28	.	TRBJ2-7
ASSLGLAGGAYNEQF	TRBV28	.	TRBJ2-1
ASSPGGSGQETQY	TRBV7-7	.	TRBJ2-5
ASSLDSGQGRRGYT	TRBV7-9	.	TRBJ1-2
ASSFYRGAVDEQY	TRBV27	once	TRBJ2-7
ASSPRQGPPLTNSPLH	TRBV21-1	.	TRBJ1-6
ASTRGDEQF	TRBV6-6	.	TRBJ2-1
ASSRGQGEIEKLF	TRBV7-2	.	TRBJ1-4
ASSLISRANEQF	TRBV11-2	.	TRBJ2-1
ASSLVAPPYEQY	TRBV7-2	.	TRBJ2-7
AWSVSGDEQF	TRBV30	.	TRBJ2-1
ASSGNFRGVQH	TRBV19	once	TRBJ1-5
ATSVTGDTGELF	TRBV15	.	TRBJ2-2
ASRKGTPPEAF	TRBV6-5	.	TRBJ1-1
SSDLNNEQF	TRBV20-1	few	TRBJ2-1
ASSWNRDQPQH	TRBV5-8	once	TRBJ1-5
ASNHGEGLRQPQH	TRBV6-5	.	TRBJ1-5
ASSVSRTNTEAF	TRBV9	.	TRBJ1-1
ASTGILRGTEAF	TRBV4-1	.	TRBJ1-1
ASSPMGASTREQY	TRBV18	.	TRBJ2-7
ATLVGQPLWRHEQY	TRBV24-1	.	TRBJ2-7
SVESGISPDEQF	TRBV29-1	.	TRBJ2-1